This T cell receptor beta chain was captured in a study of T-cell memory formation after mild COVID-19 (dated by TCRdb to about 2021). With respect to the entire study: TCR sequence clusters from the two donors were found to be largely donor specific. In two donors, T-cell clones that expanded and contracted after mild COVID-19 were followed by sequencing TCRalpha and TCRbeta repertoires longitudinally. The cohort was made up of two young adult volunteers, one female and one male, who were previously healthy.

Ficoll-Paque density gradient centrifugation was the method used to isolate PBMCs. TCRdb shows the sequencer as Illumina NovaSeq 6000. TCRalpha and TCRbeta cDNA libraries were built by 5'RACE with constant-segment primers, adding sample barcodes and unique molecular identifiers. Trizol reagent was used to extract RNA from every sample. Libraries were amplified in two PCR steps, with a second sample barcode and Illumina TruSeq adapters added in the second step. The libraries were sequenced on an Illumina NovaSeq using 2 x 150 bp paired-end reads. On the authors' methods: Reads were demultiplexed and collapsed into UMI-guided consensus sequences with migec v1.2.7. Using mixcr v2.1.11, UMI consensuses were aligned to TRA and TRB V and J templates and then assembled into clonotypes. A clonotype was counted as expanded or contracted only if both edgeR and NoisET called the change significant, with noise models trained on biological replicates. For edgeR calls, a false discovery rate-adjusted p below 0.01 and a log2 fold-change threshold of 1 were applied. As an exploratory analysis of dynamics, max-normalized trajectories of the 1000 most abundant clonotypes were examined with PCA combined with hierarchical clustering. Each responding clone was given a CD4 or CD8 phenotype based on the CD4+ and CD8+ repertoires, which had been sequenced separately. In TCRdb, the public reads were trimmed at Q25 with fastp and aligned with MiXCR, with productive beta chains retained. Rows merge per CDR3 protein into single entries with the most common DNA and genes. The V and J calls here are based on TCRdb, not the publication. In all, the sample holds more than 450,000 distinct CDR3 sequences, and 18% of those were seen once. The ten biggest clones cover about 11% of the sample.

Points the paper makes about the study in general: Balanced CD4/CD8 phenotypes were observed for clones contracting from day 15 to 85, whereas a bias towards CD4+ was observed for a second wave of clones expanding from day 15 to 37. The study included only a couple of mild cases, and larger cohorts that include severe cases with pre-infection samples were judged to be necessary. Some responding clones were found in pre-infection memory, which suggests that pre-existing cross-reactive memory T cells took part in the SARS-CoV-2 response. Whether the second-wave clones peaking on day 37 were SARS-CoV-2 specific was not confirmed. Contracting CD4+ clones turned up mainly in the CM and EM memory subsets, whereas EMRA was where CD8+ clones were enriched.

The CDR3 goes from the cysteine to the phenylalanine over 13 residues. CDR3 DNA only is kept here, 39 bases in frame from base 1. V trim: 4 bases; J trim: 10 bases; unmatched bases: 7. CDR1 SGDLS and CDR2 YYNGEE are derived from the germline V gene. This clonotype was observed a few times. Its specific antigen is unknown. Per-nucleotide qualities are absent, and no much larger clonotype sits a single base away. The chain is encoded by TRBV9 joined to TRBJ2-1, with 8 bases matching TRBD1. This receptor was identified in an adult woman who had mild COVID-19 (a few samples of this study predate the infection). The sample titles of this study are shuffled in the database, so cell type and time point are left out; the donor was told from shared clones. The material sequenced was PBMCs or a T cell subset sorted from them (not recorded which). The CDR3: CASSIPDRGEQFF. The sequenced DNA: TGTGCCAGCAGCATTCCCGACAGGGGCGAGCAGTTCTTC.